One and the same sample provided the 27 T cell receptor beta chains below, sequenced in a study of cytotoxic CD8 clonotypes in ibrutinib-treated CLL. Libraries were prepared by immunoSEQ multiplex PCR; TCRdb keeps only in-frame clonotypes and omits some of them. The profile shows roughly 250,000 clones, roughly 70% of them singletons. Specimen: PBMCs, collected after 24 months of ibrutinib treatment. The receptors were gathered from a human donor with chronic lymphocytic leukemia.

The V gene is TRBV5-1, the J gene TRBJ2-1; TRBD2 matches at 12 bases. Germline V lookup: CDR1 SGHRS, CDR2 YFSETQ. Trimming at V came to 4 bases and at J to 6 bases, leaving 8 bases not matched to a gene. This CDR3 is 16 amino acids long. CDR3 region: CASSAVLAGGTNEQFF. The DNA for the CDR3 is TGCGCCAGCAGCGCCGTACTAGCGGGAGGTACCAATGAGCAGTTCTTC.

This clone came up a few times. The CDR3 reads CASSGTGGREQYF. The CDR3 DNA reads as TGTGCCAGCAGCGGGACAGGGGGTCGCGAGCAGTACTTC. The V and J genes are TRBV6-5 and TRBJ2-7, with 11 bases identical to TRBD1. Germline CDR1 and CDR2: MNHEY and SVGAGI. The CDR3 loop spans 13 amino acids. V trimming: 6 bases; J trimming: 6 bases; junction bases outside the gene matches: 4.

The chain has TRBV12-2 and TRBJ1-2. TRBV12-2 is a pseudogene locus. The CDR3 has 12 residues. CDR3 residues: CASRLGRLGYTF. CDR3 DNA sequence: TGTGCAAGTCGCTTAGGTCGGCTCGGCTACACCTTC.

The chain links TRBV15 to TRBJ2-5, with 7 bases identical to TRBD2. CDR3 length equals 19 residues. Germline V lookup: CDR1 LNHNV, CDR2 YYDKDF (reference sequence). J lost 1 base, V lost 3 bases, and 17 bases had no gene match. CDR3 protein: CATSSPKIMLADRQETQYF. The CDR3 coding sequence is TGTGCCACCAGCAGCCCTAAGATTATGCTAGCGGACCGCCAAGAGACCCAGTACTTC.

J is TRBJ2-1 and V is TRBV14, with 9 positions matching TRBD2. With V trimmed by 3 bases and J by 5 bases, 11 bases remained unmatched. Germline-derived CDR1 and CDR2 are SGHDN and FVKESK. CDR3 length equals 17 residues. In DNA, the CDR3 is TGTGCCAGCAGCCACATGGGGACGACTAGCGGAAACAATGAGCAGTTCTTC. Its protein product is CASSHMGTTSGNNEQFF. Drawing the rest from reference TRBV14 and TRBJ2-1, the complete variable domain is EAGVTQFPSHSVIEKGQTVTLRCDPISGHDNLYWYRRVMGKEIKFLLHFVKESKQDESGMPNNRFLAERTGGTYSTLKVQPAELEDSGVYFCASSHMGTTSGNNEQFFGPGTRLTVL.

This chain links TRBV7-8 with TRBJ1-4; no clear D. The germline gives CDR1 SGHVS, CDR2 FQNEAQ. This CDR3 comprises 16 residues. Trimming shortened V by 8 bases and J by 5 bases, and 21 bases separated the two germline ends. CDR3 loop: CASARRANPSNEKLFF. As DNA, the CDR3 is TGTGCCAGCGCCCGCCGGGCCAACCCGTCAAATGAAAAACTGTTTTTT.

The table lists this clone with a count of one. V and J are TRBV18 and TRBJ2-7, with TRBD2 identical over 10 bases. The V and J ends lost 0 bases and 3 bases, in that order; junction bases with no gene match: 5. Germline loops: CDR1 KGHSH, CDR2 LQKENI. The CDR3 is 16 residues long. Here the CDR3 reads CASSPPVGLAHYEQYF. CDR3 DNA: TGTGCCAGCTCACCACCGGTGGGACTAGCGCACTACGAGCAGTACTTC.

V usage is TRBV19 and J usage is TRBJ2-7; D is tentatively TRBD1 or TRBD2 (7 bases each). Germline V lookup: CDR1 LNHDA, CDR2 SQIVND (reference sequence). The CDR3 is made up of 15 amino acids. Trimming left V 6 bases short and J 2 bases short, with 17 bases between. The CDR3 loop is CASRGRDSRPYEQYF. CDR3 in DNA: TGTGCCAGTAGAGGGAGGGACAGCCGACCCTACGAGCAGTACTTC.

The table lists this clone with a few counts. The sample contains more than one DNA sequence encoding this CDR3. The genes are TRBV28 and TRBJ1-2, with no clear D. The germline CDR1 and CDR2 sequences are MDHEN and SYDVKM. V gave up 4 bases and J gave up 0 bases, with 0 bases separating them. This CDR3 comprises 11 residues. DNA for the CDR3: TGTGCCAGCAGTTCTAACTATGGCTACACCTTC. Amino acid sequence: CASSSNYGYTF.

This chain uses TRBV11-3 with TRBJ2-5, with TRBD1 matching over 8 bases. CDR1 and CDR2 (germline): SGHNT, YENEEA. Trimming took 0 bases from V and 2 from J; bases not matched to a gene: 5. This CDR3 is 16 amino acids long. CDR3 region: CASSLEGQGIQETQYF. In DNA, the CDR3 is TGTGCCAGCAGCTTAGAAGGACAGGGTATTCAAGAGACCCAGTACTTC. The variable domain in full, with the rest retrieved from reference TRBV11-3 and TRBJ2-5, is EAGVVQSPRYKIIEKKQPVAFWCNPISGHNTLYWYLQNLGQGPELLIRYENEEAVDDSQLPKDRFSAERLKGVDSTLKIQPAELGDSAVYLCASSLEGQGIQETQYFGPGTRLLVL.

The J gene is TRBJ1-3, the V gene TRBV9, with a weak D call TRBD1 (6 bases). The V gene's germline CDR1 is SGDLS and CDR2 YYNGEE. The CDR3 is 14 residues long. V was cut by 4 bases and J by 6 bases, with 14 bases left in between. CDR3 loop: CASSPGPGENTIYF. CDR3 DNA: TGTGCCAGCAGCCCTGGGCCAGGGGAAAACACCATATATTTT.

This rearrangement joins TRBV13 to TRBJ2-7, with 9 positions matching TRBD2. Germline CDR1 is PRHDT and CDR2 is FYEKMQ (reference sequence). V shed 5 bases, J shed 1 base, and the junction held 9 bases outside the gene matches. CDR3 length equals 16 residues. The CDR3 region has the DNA TGTGCCAGCAGCCTAACGAGACTAGCGGTTTCCTACGAGCAGTACTTC. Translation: CASSLTRLAVSYEQYF.

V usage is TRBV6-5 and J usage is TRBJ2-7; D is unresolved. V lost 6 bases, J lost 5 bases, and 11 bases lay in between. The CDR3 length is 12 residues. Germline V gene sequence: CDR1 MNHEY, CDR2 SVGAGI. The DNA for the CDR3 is TGTGCCAGCAGGGGGTTTATCGACGAGCAGTACTTC. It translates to CASRGFIDEQYF.

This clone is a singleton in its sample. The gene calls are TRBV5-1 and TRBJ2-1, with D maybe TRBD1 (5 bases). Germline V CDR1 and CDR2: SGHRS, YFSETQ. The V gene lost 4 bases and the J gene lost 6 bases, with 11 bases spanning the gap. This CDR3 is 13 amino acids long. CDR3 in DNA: TGCGCCAGCAGCACGCAGGGAAGCAATGAGCAGTTCTTC. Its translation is CASSTQGSNEQFF.

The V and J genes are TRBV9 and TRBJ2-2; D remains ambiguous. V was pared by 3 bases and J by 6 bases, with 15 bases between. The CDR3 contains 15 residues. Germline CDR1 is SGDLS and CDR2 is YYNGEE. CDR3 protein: CASSAATGWAGELFF. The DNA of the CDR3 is TGTGCCAGCAGCGCCGCGACTGGGTGGGCCGGGGAGCTGTTTTTT.

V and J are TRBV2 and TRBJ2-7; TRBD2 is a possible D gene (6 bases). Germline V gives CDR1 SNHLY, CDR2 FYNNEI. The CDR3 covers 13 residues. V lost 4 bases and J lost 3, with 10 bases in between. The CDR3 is CASSVGGYYEQYF. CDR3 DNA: TGTGCCAGCAGTGTCGGGGGATACTACGAGCAGTACTTC.

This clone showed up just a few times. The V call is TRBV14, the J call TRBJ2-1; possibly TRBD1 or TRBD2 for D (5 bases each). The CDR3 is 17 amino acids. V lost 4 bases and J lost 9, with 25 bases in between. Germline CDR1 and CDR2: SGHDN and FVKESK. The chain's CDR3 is CASSPSKPGQGFGEQFF. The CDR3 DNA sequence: TGTGCCAGCAGCCCAAGTAAACCGGGGCAGGGTTTTGGTGAGCAGTTCTTC.

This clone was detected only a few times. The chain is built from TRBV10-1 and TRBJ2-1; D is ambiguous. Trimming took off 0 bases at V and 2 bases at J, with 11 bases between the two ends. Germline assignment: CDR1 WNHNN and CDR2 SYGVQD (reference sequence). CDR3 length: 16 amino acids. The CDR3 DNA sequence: TGCGCCAGCAGTGAGTCGACTGGCGCACCCTACAATGAGCAGTTCTTC. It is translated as CASSESTGAPYNEQFF.

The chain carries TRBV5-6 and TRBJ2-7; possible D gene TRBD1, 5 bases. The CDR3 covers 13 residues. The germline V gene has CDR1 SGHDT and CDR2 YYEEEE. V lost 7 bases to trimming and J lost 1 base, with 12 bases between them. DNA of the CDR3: TGTGCCAGCTTCCCTCAGGGATCCTACGAGCAGTACTTC. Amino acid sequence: CASFPQGSYEQYF.

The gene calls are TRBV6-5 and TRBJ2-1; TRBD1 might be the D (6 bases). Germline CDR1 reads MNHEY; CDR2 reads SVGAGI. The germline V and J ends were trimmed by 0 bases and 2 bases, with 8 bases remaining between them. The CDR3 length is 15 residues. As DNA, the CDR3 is TGTGCCAGCAGTTACTCGCAGGGGCCCTACAATGAGCAGTTCTTC. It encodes CASSYSQGPYNEQFF.

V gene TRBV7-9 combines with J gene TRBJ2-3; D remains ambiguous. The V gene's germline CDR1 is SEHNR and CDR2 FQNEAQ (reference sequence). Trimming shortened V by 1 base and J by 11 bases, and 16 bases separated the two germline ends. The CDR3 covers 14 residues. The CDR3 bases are TGTGCCAGCAGCTTAGTCCCGGAGAACAGTGGGCAGTATTTT. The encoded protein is CASSLVPENSGQYF.

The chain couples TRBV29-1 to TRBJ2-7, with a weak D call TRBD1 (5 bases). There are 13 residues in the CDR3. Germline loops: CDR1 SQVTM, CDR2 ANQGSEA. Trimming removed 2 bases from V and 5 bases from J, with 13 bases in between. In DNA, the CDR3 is TGCAGCGTTGAATATTCAGGGTACGACGAGCAGTACTTC. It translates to CSVEYSGYDEQYF.

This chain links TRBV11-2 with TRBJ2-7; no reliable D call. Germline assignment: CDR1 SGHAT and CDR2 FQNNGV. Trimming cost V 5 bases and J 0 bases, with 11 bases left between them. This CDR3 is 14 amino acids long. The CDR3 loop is CASSPPRTSYEQYF. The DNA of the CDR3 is TGTGCCAGCAGCCCCCCCAGGACCTCCTACGAGCAGTACTTC.

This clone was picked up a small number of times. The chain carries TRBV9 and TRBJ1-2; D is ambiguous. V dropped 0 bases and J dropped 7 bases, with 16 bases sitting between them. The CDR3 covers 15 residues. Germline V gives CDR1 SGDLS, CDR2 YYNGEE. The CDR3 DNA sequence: TGTGCCAGCAGCGTAGAATTCGGGCAGAGCTTTGGCTACACCTTC. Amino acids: CASSVEFGQSFGYTF.

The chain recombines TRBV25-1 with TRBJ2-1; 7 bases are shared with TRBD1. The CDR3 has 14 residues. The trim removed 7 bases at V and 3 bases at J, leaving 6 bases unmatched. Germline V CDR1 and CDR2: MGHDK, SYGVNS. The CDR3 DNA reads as TGTGCCAGCAACCTACAGGGGAACTACAATGAGCAGTTCTTC. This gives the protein CASNLQGNYNEQFF.

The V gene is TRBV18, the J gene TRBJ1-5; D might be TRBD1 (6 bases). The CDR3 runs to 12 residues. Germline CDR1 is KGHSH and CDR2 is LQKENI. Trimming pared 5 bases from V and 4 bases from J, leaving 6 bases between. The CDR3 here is CASSTGNQPQHF. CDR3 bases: TGTGCCAGCTCAACAGGGAATCAGCCCCAGCATTTT. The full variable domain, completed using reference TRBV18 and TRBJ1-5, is NAGVMQNPRHLVRRRGQEARLRCSPMKGHSHVYWYRQLPEEGLKFMVYLQKENIIDESGMPKERFSAEFPKEGPSILRIQQVVRGDSAAYFCASSTGNQPQHFGDGTRLSIL.

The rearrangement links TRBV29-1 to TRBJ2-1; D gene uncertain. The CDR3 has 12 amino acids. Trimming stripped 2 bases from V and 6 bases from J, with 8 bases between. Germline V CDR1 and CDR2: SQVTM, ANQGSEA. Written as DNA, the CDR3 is TGCAGCGTTGAAACCCCCCCCAATGAGCAGTTCTTC. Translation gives CSVETPPNEQFF.